The sequence of this TCR beta chain was determined in a study of cytotoxic CD8 clonotypes in ibrutinib-treated CLL. Study information: Response samples were obtained once patients had received a median 12 months of treatment, range 6 to 36. Samples showed on average around 240,000 productive templates and roughly 90,000 productive rearrangements.

Looked up from germline, CDR1 is SGHAT and CDR2 is FQNNGV. This CDR3 contains 14 residues. Data came from immunoSEQ multiplex PCR; TCRdb stores just in-frame clones and leaves some out. The repertoire includes about 300,000 clones, 67% of them detected once, and around 6.5% sits in the top ten. In the case of this clone: Sequence at one end of the junction differs from germline and may be a read error.

The V gene is TRBV11-2, the J gene TRBJ1-4; D is unclear. Here the sequenced sample was PBMCs, taken after 36 months of ibrutinib treatment. The sequence was obtained from a human donor with chronic lymphocytic leukemia. The CDR3 nucleotides are TGTGCCAGCAGCCCTCCTACACAAGGTGGAAAAACTGTTTTT. As protein: CASSPPTQGGKTVF. Variable domain in full (rest from reference TRBV11-2 and TRBJ1-4): EAGVAQSPRYKIIEKRQSVAFWCNPISGHATLYWYQQILGQGPKLLIQFQNNGVVDDSQLPKDRFSAERLKGVDSTLKIQPAKLEDSAVYLCASSPPTQGGKTVFGSGTQLSVL.